A single sample is the source of the 30 T cell receptor beta chains below, sequenced in a study of monozygotic twins with cystic fibrosis (dated by TCRdb to the early 2020s). The library came from the immunoSEQ multiplex PCR assay. TCRdb took this table from immuneACCESS and kept in-frame rearrangements with V and J called. Such tables lack part of the clones; where checked against another copy, unresolved V genes explain under half of the gap, and the rest is unexplained. This sample has 30,000 to 40,000 clones in its table, and approximately 65% of those were observed once. Approximately 0.79% of the sample is in the top ten clones. Sequencing was carried out using blood. These receptors were obtained from a girl under 18 with cystic fibrosis.

The chain joins TRBV4-1 to TRBJ2-3; no clear D. The CDR3 covers 16 residues. Germline V lookup: CDR1 MGHRA, CDR2 YSYEKL. The V end lost 0 bases, the J end lost 8 bases, and 18 bases lay between the germline ends. CDR3 sequence reads: CASSQDLGSRGVTQYF. DNA for the CDR3: TGCGCCAGCAGCCAAGATCTAGGGTCGAGAGGTGTTACGCAGTATTTT.

This sequence joins TRBV4-1 and TRBJ2-5; 9 nucleotides line up with TRBD2. The J segment lost 2 bases and the V segment lost 2 bases, leaving 6 bases of the junction unmatched. CDR3 length: 16 residues. In germline, CDR1 is MGHRA, CDR2 YSYEKL. This CDR3 is CASSQSTSGGQETQYF. The CDR3 DNA is TGCGCCAGCAGCCAATCGACTAGCGGCGGACAAGAGACCCAGTACTTC.

The DNA of the CDR3 is TGTGCCAGCAGCTTCGTTCCGGGAGGGTCCTACGAGCAGTACTTC. Amino acid sequence: CASSFVPGGSYEQYF. The chain uses TRBV5-4 and TRBJ2-7; 8 bases are shared with TRBD2. Trimming took 2 bases from V and 1 from J; bases not matched to a gene: 5. Germline CDR1 and CDR2: SGHNT and YYREEE (reference sequence). This CDR3 contains 15 residues.

The chain is built from TRBV5-4 and TRBJ2-6, with D possibly matching TRBD1 (6 bases). Trimming pared 5 bases from V and 0 bases from J, leaving 18 bases between. Germline CDR1 and CDR2: SGHNT and YYREEE (reference sequence). The CDR3 runs 18 residues. The CDR3 nucleotides read TGTGCCAGCAGTTCTGGGACACTAAGTAGCTCTGGGGCCAACGTCCTGACTTTC. Its translation: CASSSGTLSSSGANVLTF.

The chain employs TRBV6-6 and TRBJ1-1, with TRBD1 as a possible D gene (6 bases). The germline V gene has CDR1 MNHNY and CDR2 SVGAGI (reference sequence). The CDR3 is 12 amino acids. V lost 2 bases, J lost 11 bases, and 12 bases lay in between. The CDR3 spells CASSYQGQFAFF. The CDR3 DNA reads as TGTGCCAGCAGTTACCAGGGGCAGTTTGCTTTCTTT.

The rearrangement joins TRBV27 to TRBJ2-1; D not resolved. This CDR3 spans 15 amino acids. Germline V lookup: CDR1 MNHEY, CDR2 SMNVEV (reference sequence). Trimming cost V 2 bases and J 7 bases, with 15 bases left between them. The CDR3 nucleotides are TGTGCCAGCAGTTTAAGGCCTACTCTCCCAAATGAGCAGTTCTTC. This gives the protein CASSLRPTLPNEQFF.

This chain connects TRBV2 to TRBJ2-7; TRBD1 aligns across 7 bases. CDR3 size: 12 residues. Trimming took 11 bases from V and 7 from J; bases not matched to a gene: 11. Germline lookup yields CDR1 SNHLY and CDR2 FYNNEI. The CDR3 region is CAAEGTQGEQYV. The CDR3 DNA is TGTGCCGCTGAGGGGACACAGGGGGAGCAGTACGTC.

The chain has TRBV9 and TRBJ2-1; maybe TRBD1 (5 bases). This CDR3 spans 15 amino acids. The germline V gene has CDR1 SGDLS and CDR2 YYNGEE. The V end lost 2 bases, the J end lost 8 bases, and 17 bases lay between the germline ends. The CDR3, as DNA: TGTGCCAGCAGCGTGGACCCAGGGCTCAGGGATGAGCAGTTCTTC. Translating gives CASSVDPGLRDEQFF.

V is TRBV30 and J is TRBJ2-1; 9 nucleotides agree with TRBD1. Germline V gene sequence: CDR1 GTSNPN, CDR2 SVGIG (reference sequence). CDR3 size: 14 residues. The V segment lost 4 bases and the J segment 8 bases; nucleotides outside the gene matches: 9. CDR3: CAWKSGTGRYEQFF. In DNA form, the CDR3 reads TGTGCCTGGAAATCCGGGACAGGGAGGTATGAGCAGTTCTTC.

This clone was seen only once. This chain joins TRBV4-3 and TRBJ1-2, with a tentative D call TRBD1 (6 bases). The CDR3 has 14 residues. CDR1 and CDR2 from the germline V gene are LGHNA and YSLEER. V was clipped by 1 base and J by 4 bases, with 10 bases between them. The chain's CDR3 is CASSQAGGPYGYTF. In nucleotides, the CDR3 is TGCGCCAGCAGCCAAGCCGGGGGCCCCTATGGCTACACCTTC.

V is TRBV7-2 and J is TRBJ2-7; D possibly corresponds to TRBD2 (7 bases). Germline CDR1 and CDR2: SGHTA and FQGNSA. The CDR3 totals 15 residues. V lost 2 bases, J lost 2 bases, and 13 bases lay in between. The CDR3 reads CASSLLWEGAYEQYF. As DNA, the CDR3 is TGTGCCAGCAGCTTATTGTGGGAGGGGGCCTACGAGCAGTACTTC.

V is TRBV5-1 and J is TRBJ2-1; 7 bases align to TRBD2. The CDR3 runs to 15 residues. The ends lost 3 bases at V and 5 bases at J; junction bases unmatched: 8. Germline V CDR1 and CDR2: SGHRS, YFSETQ. The CDR3 nucleotides read TGCGCCAGCAGCTGGTGGCTAGCGGACAACAATGAGCAGTTCTTC. This gives the protein CASSWWLADNNEQFF.

The V gene is TRBV30, the J gene TRBJ2-4, with 7 bases that match TRBD2. Germline V gives CDR1 GTSNPN, CDR2 SVGIG (reference sequence). This CDR3 is 15 amino acids long. V trimming: 7 bases; J trimming: 4 bases; junction bases outside the gene matches: 13. The CDR3 sequence: CASENPSSGKNIQYF. The CDR3 region has the DNA TGTGCCTCGGAGAACCCTTCTAGCGGTAAAAACATTCAGTACTTC.

Only a few counts were recorded for this clone. The V call is TRBV28, the J call TRBJ1-5; 8 bases are shared with TRBD1. The CDR3 covers 15 residues. J was trimmed by 3 bases and V by 6 bases; bases with no gene match: 7. Germline V lookup: CDR1 MDHEN, CDR2 SYDVKM. DNA for the CDR3: TGTGCCAGCAGCCGGGACAGGATTTACAATCAGCCCCAGCATTTT. Protein product: CASSRDRIYNQPQHF.

The chain employs TRBV15 and TRBJ2-1; D is possibly TRBD2 (5 bases). The CDR3 covers 13 residues. V was pared by 0 bases and J by 13 bases, with 13 bases between. Germline V gene lookup returns CDR1 LNHNV and CDR2 YYDKDF (reference sequence). The CDR3 coding sequence is TGTGCCACCAGCAGAGATCGAGGGAATAACCAGTTCTTC. It specifies CATSRDRGNNQFF.

Only a few counts were recorded for this clone. The rearrangement links TRBV4-1 to TRBJ1-1, with D tentatively TRBD1 (6 bases). This CDR3 is built from 15 residues. V lost 9 bases, J lost 1 base, and 18 bases lay in between. CDR1 is MGHRA and CDR2 is YSYEKL in the germline V gene. CDR3 coding DNA: TGCGCCAGGATTGAAGAACTGGGACAGAACACTGAAGCTTTCTTT. The encoded protein is CARIEELGQNTEAFF.

V usage is TRBV5-1 and J usage is TRBJ1-4; D unclear. The V end lost 4 bases, the J end lost 8 bases, and 18 bases lay between the germline ends. The CDR3 totals 15 residues. Per germline, CDR1 SGHRS and CDR2 YFSETQ. This CDR3 is CASSRSDGRKEKLFF. CDR3 bases: TGCGCCAGCAGCCGATCGGACGGGAGAAAGGAAAAACTGTTTTTT.

The rearrangement uses TRBV6-5 and TRBJ2-7, with unresolved D. The V and J ends lost 0 bases and 0 bases respectively, with 6 bases between them. The V gene's germline CDR1 is MNHEY and CDR2 SVGAGI. The CDR3 is 14 amino acids. The CDR3 is CASSYSVNSYEQYV. Written as DNA, the CDR3 is TGTGCCAGCAGTTACTCGGTAAACTCCTACGAGCAGTACGTC.

V is TRBV9 and J is TRBJ2-3; 12 bases line up with TRBD2. Germline CDR1 reads SGDLS; CDR2 reads YYNGEE. Trimming took 6 bases from V and 7 from J; bases not matched to a gene: 6. The CDR3 totals 14 residues. CDR3 DNA sequence: TGTGCCAGCACCCTGACTAGCGGGAGTCATACGCAGTATTTT. It specifies CASTLTSGSHTQYF. Full variable domain (remainder filled in from reference TRBV9 and TRBJ2-3): DSGVTQTPKHLITATGQRVTLRCSPRSGDLSVYWYQQSLDQGLQFLIQYYNGEERAKGNILERFSAQQFPDLHSELNLSSLELGDSALYFCASTLTSGSHTQYFGPGTRLTVL.

This chain links TRBV4-3 with TRBJ1-5; D ambiguous. The CDR3 totals 13 residues. CDR1 and CDR2 from the germline V gene are LGHNA and YSLEER. V lost 0 bases to trimming and J lost 6 bases, with 6 bases between them. The CDR3: CASSQDRLQPQHF. In DNA, the CDR3 is TGCGCCAGCAGCCAAGATCGCCTTCAGCCCCAGCATTTT.

This chain joins TRBV5-1 and TRBJ1-1, with TRBD1 as a possible D gene (6 bases). The CDR3 runs to 17 residues. Trimming cost V 0 bases and J 5 bases, with 20 bases left between them. Germline V CDR1 and CDR2: SGHRS, YFSETQ. CDR3 region: CASSLGTATGVRTEAFF. CDR3 in DNA: TGCGCCAGCAGCTTGGGGACAGCCACGGGGGTTAGGACTGAAGCTTTCTTT.

The V call is TRBV5-1, the J call TRBJ2-5, with a possible D match to TRBD1 (6 bases). V dropped 4 bases and J dropped 8 bases, with 15 bases sitting between them. This CDR3 spans 13 amino acids. Germline V gives CDR1 SGHRS, CDR2 YFSETQ. CDR3 region: CASSQQGQSTQYF. The CDR3 region has the DNA TGCGCCAGCAGCCAGCAGGGACAATCTACCCAGTACTTC.

The V call is TRBV9, the J call TRBJ2-7; tentatively, D is TRBD1 or TRBD2 (5 bases each). Germline CDR1 is SGDLS and CDR2 is YYNGEE. V was pared by 0 bases and J by 2 bases, with 9 bases between. The CDR3 extends over 14 amino acids. The DNA for the CDR3 is TGTGCCAGCAGCGTAGATAGGGGACCCTACGAGCAGTACTTC. This codes for CASSVDRGPYEQYF.

The chain couples TRBV12-5 to TRBJ2-2; D gene uncertain. CDR3 size: 13 residues. Germline values: CDR1 LGHNT, CDR2 FRNRAP. V gave up 2 bases and J gave up 3 bases, with 4 bases separating them. DNA of the CDR3: TGTGCTAGTGGTTTGCCCGACACCGGGGAGCTGTTTTTT. Amino acids: CASGLPDTGELFF.

The CDR3 nucleotides are TGTGCCAGTAGTAGGACCGGGACAAGGGGTGGGAACACTGAAGCTTTCTTT. Translation gives CASSRTGTRGGNTEAFF. The gene calls are TRBV19 and TRBJ1-1, with D possibly TRBD1 on 6 matching bases. V was shortened by 4 bases and J by 1 base, with 19 bases between the two germline ends. Germline CDR1 and CDR2: LNHDA and SQIVND (reference sequence). The CDR3 contains 17 residues.

In the case of this clone: The limits of the CDR3 on the DNA are not certain, so only TCRdb's listed CDR3 is given. The genes are TRBV28 and TRBJ1-2; TRBD1 is the table's D call and was not checked against the DNA. The CDR3 length equals 14 residues, ends included. Germline CDR1 is MDHEN and CDR2 is SYDVKM. CDR3 region: CASSFLAGGSGYTF.

The V gene is TRBV10-3, the J gene TRBJ2-5, with D perhaps assigned TRBD1 or TRBD2 (5 bases each). This CDR3 is 13 amino acids long. Deletions cut 3 bases from V and 5 bases from J, with 10 bases between. Germline CDR1 and CDR2: ENHRY and SYGVKD. The CDR3 nucleotides are TGTGCCATCAGTGATGTGGGGGTTGAGACCCAGTACTTC. Translated, it gives CAISDVGVETQYF.

The chain uses TRBV5-4 and TRBJ1-2; a weak D match, TRBD1 (6 bases). There are 15 residues in the CDR3. Trimming shortened V by 2 bases and J by 3 bases, and 14 bases separated the two germline ends. Germline lookup yields CDR1 SGHNT and CDR2 YYREEE (reference sequence). The CDR3 loop reads CASSLQQGPYYGYTF. CDR3 DNA: TGTGCCAGCAGCTTACAACAGGGCCCCTACTATGGCTACACCTTC.

The table lists this clone with a few counts. The chain joins TRBV19 to TRBJ2-3, with D tentatively TRBD2 (6 bases). This CDR3 is built from 14 residues. Looked up from germline, CDR1 is LNHDA and CDR2 is SQIVND (reference sequence). V was clipped by 7 bases and J by 1 base, with 12 bases between them. This CDR3 reads CASMWGDRTDTQYF. DNA for the CDR3: TGTGCCAGTATGTGGGGGGACCGCACAGATACGCAGTATTTT.

The chain is built from TRBV20-1 and TRBJ2-7; TRBD1 is a possible D gene (5 bases). CDR3 length equals 11 residues. CDR1 is DFQATT, CDR2 SNEGSKA, per germline (reference sequence). Deletions cut 3 bases from V and 7 bases from J, with 10 bases between. This CDR3 reads CSARGHNEQYV. The CDR3 DNA reads as TGCAGTGCTAGGGGGCATAATGAGCAGTACGTC.